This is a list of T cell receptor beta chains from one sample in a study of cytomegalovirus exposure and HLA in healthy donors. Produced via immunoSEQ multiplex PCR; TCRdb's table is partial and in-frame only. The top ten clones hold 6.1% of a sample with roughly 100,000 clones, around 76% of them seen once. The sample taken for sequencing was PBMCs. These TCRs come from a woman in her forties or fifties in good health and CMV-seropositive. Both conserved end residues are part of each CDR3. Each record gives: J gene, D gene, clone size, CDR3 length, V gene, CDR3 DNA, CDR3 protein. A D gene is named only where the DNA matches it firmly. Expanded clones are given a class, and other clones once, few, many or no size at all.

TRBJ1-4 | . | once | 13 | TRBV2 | TGTGCCGGTCAGACACAATATGGAGAAAAACTGTTTTTT | CAGQTQYGEKLFF
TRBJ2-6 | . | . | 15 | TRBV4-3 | TGCGCCAGCAGCCAGAGTCTACCTGGGGCCAACGTCCTGACTTTC | CASSQSLPGANVLTF
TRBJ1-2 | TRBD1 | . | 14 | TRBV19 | TGTGCCAGTAGTAGCCGGGACAGGATCTATGGCTACACCTTC | CASSSRDRIYGYTF
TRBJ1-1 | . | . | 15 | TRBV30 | TGTGCCTGGAGTGTAAGAGGGCTCGGGAGAACTGAAGCTTTCTTT | CAWSVRGLGRTEAFF
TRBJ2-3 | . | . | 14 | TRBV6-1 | TGTGCCAGCAGACCTCAGGGGGGTCTAGTAATACGGTATTTT | CASRPQGGLVIRYF
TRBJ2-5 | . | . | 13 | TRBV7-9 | TGTGCCAGCAGCTTCGACATGGAAGAGACCCAGTACTTC | CASSFDMEETQYF
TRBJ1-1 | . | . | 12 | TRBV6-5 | TGTGCCAGCACCTCAAGGAGAACTGAAGCTTTCTTT | CASTSRRTEAFF
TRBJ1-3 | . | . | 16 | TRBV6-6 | TGTGCCAGCAATTTTGGGGAGGTTTTCTCTGGAAACACCATATATTTT | CASNFGEVFSGNTIYF
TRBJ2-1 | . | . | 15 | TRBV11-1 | TGTGCCAGCAGCTTACGGGGGAACTCCTACAATGAGCAGTTCTTC | CASSLRGNSYNEQFF
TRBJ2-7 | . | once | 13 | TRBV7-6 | TGTGCCAGCAGCTTAACCAGGGGTTACGAGCAGTACTTC | CASSLTRGYEQYF
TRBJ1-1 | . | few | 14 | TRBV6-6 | TGTGCCAGCAGTTACGAGGGATTAAGCGCTGAAGCTTTCTTT | CASSYEGLSAEAFF
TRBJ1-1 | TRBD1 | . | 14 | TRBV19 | TGTGCCAGTAGTATTAGGAGGGACAGGGATGAAGCTTTCTTT | CASSIRRDRDEAFF
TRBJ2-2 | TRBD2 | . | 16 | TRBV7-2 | TGTGCCAGCAGCTTAGGACTCGGGGGGGCGACCGGGGAGCTGTTTTTT | CASSLGLGGATGELFF
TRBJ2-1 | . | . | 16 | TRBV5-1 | TGCGCCAGCAGCTTAAGTAACAGGGTGGTGGACAATGAGCAGTTCTTC | CASSLSNRVVDNEQFF
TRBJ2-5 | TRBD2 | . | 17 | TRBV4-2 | TGTGCCAGCAGCCAAGTTGGGGCGGGGGGCCCAGAAGAGACCCAGTACTTC | CASSQVGAGGPEETQYF
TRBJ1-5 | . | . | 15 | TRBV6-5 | TGTGCCAGCTCCCAAGCAGGCGTTAGCAATCAGCCCCAGCATTTT | CASSQAGVSNQPQHF
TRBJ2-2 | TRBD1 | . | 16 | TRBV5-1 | TGCGCCAGCAGCCCCGGGACAGACTCAGGAACCGGGGAGCTGTTTTTT | CASSPGTDSGTGELFF
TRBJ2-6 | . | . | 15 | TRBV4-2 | TGTGCCAGCAGCCAATCAAACTCTGGGGCCAACGTCCTGACTTTC | CASSQSNSGANVLTF
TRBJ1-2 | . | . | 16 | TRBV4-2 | TGTGCCAGCAGCCAAGGCACGAGTAATCCTAACTATGGCTACACCTTC | CASSQGTSNPNYGYTF
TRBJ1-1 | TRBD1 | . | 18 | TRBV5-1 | TGCGCCAGCAGCTTGGGACAGGGCGGTTCGTTTGGGGACACTGAAGCTTTCTTT | CASSLGQGGSFGDTEAFF
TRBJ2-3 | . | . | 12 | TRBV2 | TGTGCCAGCAAGGCGGACACAGATACGCAGTATTTT | CASKADTDTQYF
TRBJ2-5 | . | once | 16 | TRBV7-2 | TGTGCCAGCAGCTTAGTTCTCCAGGGTCCGGGAGAGACCCAGTACTTC | CASSLVLQGPGETQYF
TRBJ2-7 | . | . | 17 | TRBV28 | TGTGCCAGCAGTCTAGGTGGGACTGGCAATTTAGGGTACGAGCAGTACTTC | CASSLGGTGNLGYEQYF
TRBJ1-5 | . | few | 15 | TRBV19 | TGTGCCAGTCGTATCCTAGGAGGGAGCAATCAGCCCCAGCATTTT | CASRILGGSNQPQHF
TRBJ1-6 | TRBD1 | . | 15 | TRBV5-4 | TGTGCCAGCAGCTTACCGGGACAGAGAATTTCACCCCTCCACTTT | CASSLPGQRISPLHF
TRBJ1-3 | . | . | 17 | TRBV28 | TGTGCCAGCAGTTTTGCCTCGGGGGGCGGCTCTGGAAACACCATATATTTT | CASSFASGGGSGNTIYF
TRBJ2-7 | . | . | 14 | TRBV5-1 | TGCGCCAGCAGCTTGGCCCTCGCCGGGGACGAGCAGTACTTC | CASSLALAGDEQYF
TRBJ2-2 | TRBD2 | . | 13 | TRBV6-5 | TGTGCCACTAGAGCGGGGGGGTTCGGGGAGCTGTTTTTT | CATRAGGFGELFF
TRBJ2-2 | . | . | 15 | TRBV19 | TGTGCCAGTACCGGGACAATCCTGAACACCGGGGAGCTGTTTTTT | CASTGTILNTGELFF
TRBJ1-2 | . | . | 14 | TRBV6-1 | TGTGCCAGCAGTTTGGGTTCGGGGGGCTCTGGCTACACCTTC | CASSLGSGGSGYTF
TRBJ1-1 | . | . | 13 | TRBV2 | TGTGCCAGCAGTGAGCTGGACACCACTGAAGCTTTCTTT | CASSELDTTEAFF
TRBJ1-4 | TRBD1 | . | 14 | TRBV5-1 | TGCGCCAGCAGCGAACAGGGGGCGGATGAAAAACTGTTTTTT | CASSEQGADEKLFF
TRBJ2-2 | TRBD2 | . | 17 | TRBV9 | TGTGCCAGCAGCGTAGAGGGAGGGGCGCGGAACACCGGGGAGCTGTTTTTT | CASSVEGGARNTGELFF
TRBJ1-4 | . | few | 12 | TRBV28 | TGTGCCAGCAGTTTTGAGGTTGAAAAACTGTTTTTT | CASSFEVEKLFF
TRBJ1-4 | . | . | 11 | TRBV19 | TGTGCCAGTAGTATCATGGAAAAACTGTTTTTT | CASSIMEKLFF
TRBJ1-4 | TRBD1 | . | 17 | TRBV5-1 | TGCGCCAGCAGCTTGACAGGGGGCGCCGATGCAGGAGAAAAACTGTTTTTT | CASSLTGGADAGEKLFF
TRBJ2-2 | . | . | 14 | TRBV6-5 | TGTGCCAGCAGAGACAGACATCCCGCCGGGGAGCTGTTTTTT | CASRDRHPAGELFF
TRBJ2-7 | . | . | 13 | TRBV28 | TGTGCCAGCAGAAAAACAGCAGACAGAGAGCAGTACTTC | CASRKTADREQYF
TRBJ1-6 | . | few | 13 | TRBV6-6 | TGTGCCAGCACCGAAGGGACACCCATGACCCTCCACTTT | CASTEGTPMTLHF
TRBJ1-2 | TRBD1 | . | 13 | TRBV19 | TGTGCCAGTAGTGTACACGACAGGGGCGGCTACACCTTC | CASSVHDRGGYTF
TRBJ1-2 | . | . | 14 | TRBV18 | TGTGCCAGCTCACGACCGGCAGGCAAATATGGCTACACCTTC | CASSRPAGKYGYTF
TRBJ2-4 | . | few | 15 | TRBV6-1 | TGTGCCAGCAGTGATACGGGTTTAGCCAAAAACATTCAGTACTTC | CASSDTGLAKNIQYF
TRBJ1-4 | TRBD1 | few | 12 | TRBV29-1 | TGCAGCGTAGCCCAGGGGGATGAAAAACTGTTTTTT | CSVAQGDEKLFF
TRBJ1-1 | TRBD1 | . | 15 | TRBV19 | TGTGCCAGTAGTCCCCCTAGGGGGCGGATGACTGAAGCTTTCTTT | CASSPPRGRMTEAFF
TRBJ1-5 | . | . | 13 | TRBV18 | TGTGCCAGCTCACTACAGGGAGATCAGCCCCAGCATTTT | CASSLQGDQPQHF
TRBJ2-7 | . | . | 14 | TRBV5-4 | TGTGCCAGCAGCTTGGCAGGGGTAAACTACGAGCAGTACTTC | CASSLAGVNYEQYF
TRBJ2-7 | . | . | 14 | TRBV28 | TGTGCCAGCAGTTTATCGACAGTTTACCACGAGCAGTACTTC | CASSLSTVYHEQYF
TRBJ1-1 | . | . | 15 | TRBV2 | TGTGCCGACAATCCGGGACACGCGATACTCTCTGAAGCTTTCTTT | CADNPGHAILSEAFF
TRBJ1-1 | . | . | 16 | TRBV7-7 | TGTGCTAGCAGCATCCAGGCCCCCTTTATGGGCACTGAAGCTTTCTTT | CASSIQAPFMGTEAFF
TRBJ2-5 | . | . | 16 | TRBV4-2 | TGTGCCAGCACCTACAGGGTGCCTAGCAGAGAAGAGACCCAGTACTTC | CASTYRVPSREETQYF
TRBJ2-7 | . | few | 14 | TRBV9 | TGTGCCAGCAGCGTGATGCCCAGGGACTACGAGCAGTACTTC | CASSVMPRDYEQYF
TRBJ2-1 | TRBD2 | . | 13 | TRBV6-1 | TGTGCCAGCAGTTATAGCGGGAACAATGAGCAGTTCTTC | CASSYSGNNEQFF
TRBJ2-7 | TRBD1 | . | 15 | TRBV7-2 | TGTGCCAGCAGCCCTCTGACAGGGGGAACCTACGAGCAGTACTTC | CASSPLTGGTYEQYF
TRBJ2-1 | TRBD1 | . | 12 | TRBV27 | TGTGAAACACAGGGGCCCTACAATGAGCAGTTCTTC | CETQGPYNEQFF
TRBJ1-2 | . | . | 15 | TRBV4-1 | TGCGCCAGCAGCCTCGGTGGCGGGGGCGACTATGGCTACACCTTC | CASSLGGGGDYGYTF
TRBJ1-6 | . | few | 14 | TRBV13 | TGTGCCAGCAGTTTCCAGGGGCTGGCGTCACCCCTCCACTTT | CASSFQGLASPLHF
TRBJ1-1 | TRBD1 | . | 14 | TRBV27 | TGTGCCAGCAGGTTAGACTGGGGACAGAATGAAGCTTTCTTT | CASRLDWGQNEAFF
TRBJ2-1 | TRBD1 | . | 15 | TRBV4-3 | TGCGCCAGCAGCACTCGGGACAGTACCTACAATGAGCAGTTCTTC | CASSTRDSTYNEQFF
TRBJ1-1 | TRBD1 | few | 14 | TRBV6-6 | TGTGCCAGCAGCCCTCTGACAGGGGGCACTGAAGCTTTCTTT | CASSPLTGGTEAFF
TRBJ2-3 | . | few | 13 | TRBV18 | TGTGCCAGCTCACCAGACGGGTCAGATACGCAGTATTTT | CASSPDGSDTQYF